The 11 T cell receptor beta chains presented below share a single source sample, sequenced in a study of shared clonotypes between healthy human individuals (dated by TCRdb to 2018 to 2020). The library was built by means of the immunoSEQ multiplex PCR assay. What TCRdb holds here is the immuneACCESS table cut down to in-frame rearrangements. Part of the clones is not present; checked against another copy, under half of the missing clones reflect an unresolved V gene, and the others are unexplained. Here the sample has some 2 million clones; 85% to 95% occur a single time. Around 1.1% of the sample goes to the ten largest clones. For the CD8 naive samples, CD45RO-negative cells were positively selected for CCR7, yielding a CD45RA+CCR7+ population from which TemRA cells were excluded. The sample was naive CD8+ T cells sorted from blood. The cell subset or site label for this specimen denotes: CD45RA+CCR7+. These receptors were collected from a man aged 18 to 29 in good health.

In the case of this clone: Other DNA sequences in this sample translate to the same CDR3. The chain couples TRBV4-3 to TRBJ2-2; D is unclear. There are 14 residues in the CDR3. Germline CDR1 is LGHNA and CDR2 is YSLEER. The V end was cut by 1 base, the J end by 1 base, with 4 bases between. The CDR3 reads CASSQGRNTGELFF. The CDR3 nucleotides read TGCGCCAGCAGCCAAGGGAGGAACACCGGGGAGCTGTTTTTT.

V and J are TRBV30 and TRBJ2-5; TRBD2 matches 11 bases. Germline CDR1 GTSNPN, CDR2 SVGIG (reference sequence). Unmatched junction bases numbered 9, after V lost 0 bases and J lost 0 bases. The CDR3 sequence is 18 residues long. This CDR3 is CAWSVPHPSGGYQETQYF. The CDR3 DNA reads TGTGCCTGGAGTGTCCCCCATCCTAGCGGGGGGTACCAAGAGACCCAGTACTTC.

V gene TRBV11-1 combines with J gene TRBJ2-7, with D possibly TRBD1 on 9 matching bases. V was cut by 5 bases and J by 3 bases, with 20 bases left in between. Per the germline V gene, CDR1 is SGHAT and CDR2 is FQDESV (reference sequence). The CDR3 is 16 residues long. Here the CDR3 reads CASSLSRGGQGYEQYF. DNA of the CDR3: TGTGCCAGCAGCCTCTCCCGGGGGGGACAGGGCTACGAGCAGTACTTC.

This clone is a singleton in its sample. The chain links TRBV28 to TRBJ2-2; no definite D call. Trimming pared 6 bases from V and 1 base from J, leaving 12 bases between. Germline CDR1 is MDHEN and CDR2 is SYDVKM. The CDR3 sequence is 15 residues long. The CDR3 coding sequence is TGTGCCAGCAGCTATCTAGTAAAGAACACCGGGGAGCTGTTTTTT. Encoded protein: CASSYLVKNTGELFF.

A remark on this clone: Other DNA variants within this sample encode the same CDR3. The CDR3 loop is CAISESTNTEAFF. DNA for the CDR3: TGTGCCATCAGTGAGTCGACGAACACTGAAGCTTTCTTT. The chain combines TRBV10-3 with TRBJ1-1; D gene unclear. The CDR3 length is 13 residues. Germline CDR1 and CDR2: ENHRY and SYGVKD. Trimming removed 0 bases from V and 1 base from J, with 3 bases in between.

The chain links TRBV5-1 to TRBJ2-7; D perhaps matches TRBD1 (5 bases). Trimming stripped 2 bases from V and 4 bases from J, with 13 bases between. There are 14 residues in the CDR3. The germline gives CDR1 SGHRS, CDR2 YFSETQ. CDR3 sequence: CASSFDSSPYEQYF. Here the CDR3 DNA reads TGCGCCAGCAGCTTCGACAGCTCCCCATACGAGCAGTACTTC.

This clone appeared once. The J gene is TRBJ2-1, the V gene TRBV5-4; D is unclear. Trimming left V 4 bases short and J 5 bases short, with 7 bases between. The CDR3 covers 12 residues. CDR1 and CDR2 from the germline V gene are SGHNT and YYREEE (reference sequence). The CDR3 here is CASSLPNNEQFF. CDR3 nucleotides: TGTGCCAGCAGCCTCCCGAACAATGAGCAGTTCTTC.

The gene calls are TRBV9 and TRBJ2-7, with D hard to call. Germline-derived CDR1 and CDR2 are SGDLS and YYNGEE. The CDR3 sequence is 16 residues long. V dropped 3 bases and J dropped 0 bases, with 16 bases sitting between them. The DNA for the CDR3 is TGTGCCAGCAGCGCGGCCCTCTATTCAAGCTCCTACGAGCAGTACTTC. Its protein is CASSAALYSSSYEQYF.

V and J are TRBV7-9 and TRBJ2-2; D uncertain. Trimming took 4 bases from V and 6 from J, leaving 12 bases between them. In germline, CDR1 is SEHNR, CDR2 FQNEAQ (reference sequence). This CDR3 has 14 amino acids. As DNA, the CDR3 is TGTGCCAGCAGCTCTCCCCTTGGGTCCGGGGAGCTGTTTTTT. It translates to CASSSPLGSGELFF.

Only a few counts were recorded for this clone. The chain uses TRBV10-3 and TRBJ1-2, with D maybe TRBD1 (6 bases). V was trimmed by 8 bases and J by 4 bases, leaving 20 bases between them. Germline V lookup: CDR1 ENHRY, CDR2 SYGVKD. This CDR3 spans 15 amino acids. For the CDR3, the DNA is TGTGCCATCGGAAATACAGGGTTTATTAGCTATGGCTACACCTTC. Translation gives CAIGNTGFISYGYTF.

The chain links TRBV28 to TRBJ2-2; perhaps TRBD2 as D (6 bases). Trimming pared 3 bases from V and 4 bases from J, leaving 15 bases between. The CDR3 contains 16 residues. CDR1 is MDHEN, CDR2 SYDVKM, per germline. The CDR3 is CASSLRGPLSTGELFF. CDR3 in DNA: TGTGCCAGCAGTTTGCGGGGACCCCTATCCACCGGGGAGCTGTTTTTT.